This TCR beta chain appears in the sequencing data of a study of blood T cell repertoires in COVID-19. Overall study: T cells, B-cell-depleted T cells, or PBMCs provided the cDNA or gDNA that served as material.

Generated by immunoSEQ multiplex PCR, the TCRdb table keeps only in-frame clones and is missing some. The table has 140,000 or so clones, 88% seen once. In germline, CDR1 is SGHRS, CDR2 YFSETQ. The CDR3 consists of 15 residues. V was shortened by 4 bases and J by 5 bases, with 19 bases between the two germline ends. The V gene is TRBV5-1, the J gene TRBJ2-7; D tentatively fits TRBD1 or TRBD2 (6 bases each). Sequencing used peripheral blood. The receptor was derived from a man aged 65 to 85 with acute or convalescent COVID-19. The DNA for the CDR3 is TGCGCCAGCAGCGTGGGACAACCGGGGGTCAACGAGCAGTACTTC. Its protein is CASSVGQPGVNEQYF. The complete variable domain, with remaining parts taken from reference TRBV5-1 and TRBJ2-7, reads KAGVTQTPRYLIKTRGQQVTLSCSPISGHRSVSWYQQTPGQGLQFLFEYFSETQRNKGNFPGRFSGRQFSNSRSEMNVSTLELGDSALYLCASSVGQPGVNEQYFGPGTRLTVT.